The rows below give T cell receptor beta chains drawn from one sample of a study of CD8+ T cells in alopecia areata. Libraries were prepared by immunoSEQ multiplex PCR; TCRdb keeps only in-frame clonotypes and omits some of them. Among 95,000 to 120,000 clones listed, approximately 59% were seen once. Sequencing was done on a sample of CD8+ T cells sorted from blood. The receptors stem from a human donor in good health. Both conserved end residues are part of each CDR3. The order of the fields is CDR3 protein, CDR3 DNA, J gene, V gene, clone size, D gene. A D gene is named only where the DNA matches it firmly. Clone size is stated in some rows and not others, as once, few, many or a class when expanded.

CDR3aa: CASRQTSNYGYTF
CDR3nt: TGTGCCAGCAGGCAGACATCTAACTATGGCTACACCTTC
j_gene: TRBJ1-2
v_gene: TRBV6-5
abundance: NA
d_gene: NA

CDR3aa: CASSSFSGTGGFYF
CDR3nt: TGTGCCAGCAGCTCATTCTCCGGGACAGGGGGATTCTACTTC
j_gene: TRBJ2-7
v_gene: TRBV7-9
abundance: few
d_gene: TRBD1

CDR3aa: CASSEGGERAFF
CDR3nt: TGTGCCAGCAGCGAAGGGGGGGAGCGAGCTTTCTTT
j_gene: TRBJ1-1
v_gene: TRBV7-8
abundance: few
d_gene: NA

CDR3aa: CASSLGAQAFF
CDR3nt: TGCGCCAGCAGCTTGGGGGCCCAAGCTTTCTTT
j_gene: TRBJ1-1
v_gene: TRBV5-1
abundance: NA
d_gene: NA

CDR3aa: CASRRTSGGAWETQYF
CDR3nt: TGTGCCAGCAGACGGACTAGCGGGGGGGCCTGGGAGACCCAGTACTTC
j_gene: TRBJ2-5
v_gene: TRBV2
abundance: NA
d_gene: TRBD2

CDR3aa: CASSLQRFGTDTQYF
CDR3nt: TGCGCCAGCAGCCTACAGCGTTTTGGCACAGATACGCAGTATTTT
j_gene: TRBJ2-3
v_gene: TRBV4-1
abundance: NA
d_gene: NA

CDR3aa: CSVPVGGGGNNEQFF
CDR3nt: TGCAGCGTACCCGTGGGTGGGGGAGGGAACAATGAGCAGTTCTTC
j_gene: TRBJ2-1
v_gene: TRBV29-1
abundance: many
d_gene: TRBD2

CDR3aa: CASSLYRLAGGTDTQYF
CDR3nt: TGTGCCAGCAGTCTCTACCGACTAGCGGGGGGCACAGATACGCAGTATTTT
j_gene: TRBJ2-3
v_gene: TRBV27
abundance: NA
d_gene: TRBD2

CDR3aa: CASRRTPSYEQYF
CDR3nt: TGTGCCAGCAGGAGGACACCATCCTACGAGCAGTACTTC
j_gene: TRBJ2-7
v_gene: TRBV2
abundance: NA
d_gene: NA

CDR3aa: CASSPEHLPNTEAFF
CDR3nt: TGTGCCAGCAGCCCCGAGCATTTACCGAACACTGAAGCTTTCTTT
j_gene: TRBJ1-1
v_gene: TRBV7-2
abundance: NA
d_gene: NA

CDR3aa: CASSGDNEQFF
CDR3nt: TGTGCCAGCAGCGGGGACAATGAGCAGTTCTTC
j_gene: TRBJ2-1
v_gene: TRBV13
abundance: once
d_gene: NA

CDR3aa: CASSWGLAGGTDTQYF
CDR3nt: TGTGCCAGCAGTTGGGGACTAGCGGGGGGCACAGATACGCAGTATTTT
j_gene: TRBJ2-3
v_gene: TRBV6-5
abundance: NA
d_gene: TRBD2

CDR3aa: CASSVGDSPYSNQPQHF
CDR3nt: TGTGCCAGCAGCGTAGGGGACAGTCCTTATAGCAATCAGCCCCAGCATTTT
j_gene: TRBJ1-5
v_gene: TRBV9
abundance: NA
d_gene: TRBD1

CDR3aa: CASSSRALAGTGEGIYGYTF
CDR3nt: TGTGCCAGCAGCTCTAGGGCCTTAGCCGGGACAGGGGAGGGGATCTATGGCTACACCTTC
j_gene: TRBJ1-2
v_gene: TRBV13
abundance: NA
d_gene: TRBD1

CDR3aa: CASSLEGANQETQYF
CDR3nt: TGTGCCAGCAGCCTGGAGGGGGCAAACCAAGAGACCCAGTACTTC
j_gene: TRBJ2-5
v_gene: TRBV11-2
abundance: NA
d_gene: NA

CDR3aa: CASSRRGQNSYGYTF
CDR3nt: TGTGCCAGCAGCCGCAGGGGACAGAACAGCTATGGCTACACCTTC
j_gene: TRBJ1-2
v_gene: TRBV7-2
abundance: NA
d_gene: TRBD1

CDR3aa: CASSPVGSLPGANVLTF
CDR3nt: TGTGCCAGCAGCCCCGTGGGCTCCCTTCCTGGGGCCAACGTCCTGACTTTC
j_gene: TRBJ2-6
v_gene: TRBV7-9
abundance: NA
d_gene: NA

CDR3aa: CASSYGQGQPQHF
CDR3nt: TGTGCCAGCAGTTACGGCCAGGGCCAGCCCCAGCATTTT
j_gene: TRBJ1-5
v_gene: TRBV6-5
abundance: few
d_gene: NA

CDR3aa: CASSLRSYNEQFF
CDR3nt: TGCGCCAGCAGCTTGCGGAGCTACAATGAGCAGTTCTTC
j_gene: TRBJ2-1
v_gene: TRBV5-1
abundance: few
d_gene: NA

CDR3aa: CASSFGGHNEQFF
CDR3nt: TGTGCCAGCAGCTTCGGTGGGCACAATGAGCAGTTCTTC
j_gene: TRBJ2-1
v_gene: TRBV13
abundance: once
d_gene: NA

CDR3aa: CASSFFLAIVKTGELFF
CDR3nt: TGTGCCAGCAGCTTCTTCCTGGCCATCGTGAAGACCGGGGAGCTGTTTTTT
j_gene: TRBJ2-2
v_gene: TRBV11-2
abundance: NA
d_gene: NA

CDR3aa: CAWSHGAGGSGEQFF
CDR3nt: TGTGCCTGGAGTCACGGAGCGGGGGGCAGTGGTGAGCAGTTCTTC
j_gene: TRBJ2-1
v_gene: TRBV30
abundance: NA
d_gene: TRBD2

CDR3aa: CASSSTFIETQYF
CDR3nt: TGTGCCAGCAGCTCGACTTTTATAGAGACCCAGTACTTC
j_gene: TRBJ2-5
v_gene: TRBV11-1
abundance: NA
d_gene: NA

CDR3aa: CASSQSRGVTGELFF
CDR3nt: TGCGCCAGCAGTCAATCGAGGGGGGTCACCGGGGAGCTGTTTTTT
j_gene: TRBJ2-2
v_gene: TRBV23-1
abundance: NA
d_gene: NA

CDR3aa: CAWTGSFPYEQYF
CDR3nt: TGTGCCTGGACCGGATCCTTCCCCTACGAGCAGTACTTC
j_gene: TRBJ2-7
v_gene: TRBV30
abundance: once
d_gene: NA

CDR3aa: CASRPRDRSYGYTF
CDR3nt: TGTGCCAGCAGACCTCGCGACAGGTCCTATGGCTACACCTTC
j_gene: TRBJ1-2
v_gene: TRBV28
abundance: few
d_gene: NA

CDR3aa: CASSLWTGEYEQYF
CDR3nt: TGTGCCAGCAGCTTGTGGACAGGTGAATACGAGCAGTACTTC
j_gene: TRBJ2-7
v_gene: TRBV5-4
abundance: NA
d_gene: TRBD1

CDR3aa: CASSQVTQGPAYEQYF
CDR3nt: TGTGCCAGCAGCCAAGTCACGCAGGGGCCGGCCTACGAGCAGTACTTC
j_gene: TRBJ2-7
v_gene: TRBV13
abundance: few
d_gene: NA

CDR3aa: CSVDSGDTEAFF
CDR3nt: TGCAGCGTTGATTCGGGAGACACTGAAGCTTTCTTT
j_gene: TRBJ1-1
v_gene: TRBV29-1
abundance: NA
d_gene: NA

CDR3aa: CASSVAGGGYTF
CDR3nt: TGTGCCAGCAGCGTCGCGGGAGGTGGCTACACCTTC
j_gene: TRBJ1-2
v_gene: TRBV9
abundance: NA
d_gene: NA

CDR3aa: CASSFPGTNNNEQFF
CDR3nt: TGTGCCAGCAGCTTCCCCGGGACGAATAACAATGAGCAGTTCTTC
j_gene: TRBJ2-1
v_gene: TRBV5-6
abundance: NA
d_gene: NA

CDR3aa: CSVDGRSGDTQYF
CDR3nt: TGCAGCGTTGATGGGCGGAGCGGGGATACGCAGTATTTT
j_gene: TRBJ2-3
v_gene: TRBV29-1
abundance: NA
d_gene: NA

CDR3aa: CATTWGAYTGELFF
CDR3nt: TGTGCCACCACATGGGGGGCTTACACCGGGGAGCTGTTTTTT
j_gene: TRBJ2-2
v_gene: TRBV5-5
abundance: few
d_gene: NA

CDR3aa: CASSPLALRPNTGELFF
CDR3nt: TGCGCCAGCAGCCCACTGGCTCTCAGGCCGAACACCGGGGAGCTGTTTTTT
j_gene: TRBJ2-2
v_gene: TRBV4-1
abundance: NA
d_gene: NA

CDR3aa: CASSGSYNEQFF
CDR3nt: TGCGCCAGCAGCGGTTCCTACAATGAGCAGTTCTTC
j_gene: TRBJ2-1
v_gene: TRBV5-1
abundance: few
d_gene: NA

CDR3aa: CASSEYGGLDTQYF
CDR3nt: TGTGCCAGCAGTGAATATGGAGGTCTGGATACGCAGTATTTT
j_gene: TRBJ2-3
v_gene: TRBV25-1
abundance: NA
d_gene: NA

CDR3aa: CASSGQGDDQNTEAFF
CDR3nt: TGTGCCAGCAGTGGACAGGGGGACGACCAGAACACTGAAGCTTTCTTT
j_gene: TRBJ1-1
v_gene: TRBV2
abundance: NA
d_gene: TRBD1

CDR3aa: CASSETSHSMNTQYF
CDR3nt: TGCGCCAGCAGCGAAACTAGCCACTCCATGAATACGCAGTATTTT
j_gene: TRBJ2-3
v_gene: TRBV4-1
abundance: NA
d_gene: NA

CDR3aa: CASSLGQGGHTIYF
CDR3nt: TGTGCCAGCAGCTTGGGACAGGGGGGTCACACCATATATTTT
j_gene: TRBJ1-3
v_gene: TRBV5-6
abundance: NA
d_gene: TRBD1

CDR3aa: CASSPLGAPEDTQYF
CDR3nt: TGTGCCAGCTCACCACTGGGGGCTCCCGAAGATACGCAGTATTTT
j_gene: TRBJ2-3
v_gene: TRBV18
abundance: NA
d_gene: NA

CDR3aa: CASSLAGAGAGDTQYF
CDR3nt: TGTGCCAGCAGCTTAGCGGGGGCCGGGGCCGGAGATACGCAGTATTTT
j_gene: TRBJ2-3
v_gene: TRBV7-9
abundance: few
d_gene: NA

CDR3aa: CASTLPTYGYTF
CDR3nt: TGTGCCAGCACCCTCCCGACTTATGGCTACACCTTC
j_gene: TRBJ1-2
v_gene: TRBV7-9
abundance: NA
d_gene: NA

CDR3aa: CASSLETYSYEQYF
CDR3nt: TGTGCCAGCAGCTTAGAAACGTACTCCTACGAGCAGTACTTC
j_gene: TRBJ2-7
v_gene: TRBV7-9
abundance: NA
d_gene: NA

CDR3aa: CASSEMGQGAYNEQFF
CDR3nt: TGTGCCAGCAGTGAAATGGGACAGGGCGCCTACAATGAGCAGTTCTTC
j_gene: TRBJ2-1
v_gene: TRBV2
abundance: few
d_gene: TRBD1

CDR3aa: CASSQVESGEGYEQYF
CDR3nt: TGTGCCAGCAGCCAAGTTGAGTCGGGGGAGGGCTACGAGCAGTACTTC
j_gene: TRBJ2-7
v_gene: TRBV5-4
abundance: few
d_gene: TRBD2

CDR3aa: CASSRQTALGPHDEAFF
CDR3nt: TGCGCCAGCAGCCGCCAAACAGCCTTGGGGCCTCACGATGAAGCTTTCTTT
j_gene: TRBJ1-1
v_gene: TRBV4-1
abundance: NA
d_gene: NA

CDR3aa: CASSSWNGYTF
CDR3nt: TGTGCCAGCAGCTCCTGGAATGGCTACACCTTC
j_gene: TRBJ1-2
v_gene: TRBV5-8
abundance: NA
d_gene: NA

CDR3aa: CASSPQGESEKLFF
CDR3nt: TGTGCCAGTAGTCCACAGGGGGAGAGTGAAAAACTGTTTTTT
j_gene: TRBJ1-4
v_gene: TRBV19
abundance: many
d_gene: TRBD1

CDR3aa: CSATANYEQYF
CDR3nt: TGCAGCGCCACAGCTAACTACGAGCAGTACTTC
j_gene: TRBJ2-7
v_gene: TRBV29-1
abundance: NA
d_gene: NA

CDR3aa: CASSLGGQSLWGYTF
CDR3nt: TGTGCCAGCAGCTTAGGGGGACAGTCCCTTTGGGGCTACACCTTC
j_gene: TRBJ1-2
v_gene: TRBV5-4
abundance: few
d_gene: TRBD1

CDR3aa: CASSNPGLALHTQYF
CDR3nt: TGTGCCAGCAGTAATCCGGGACTAGCCCTCCATACGCAGTATTTT
j_gene: TRBJ2-3
v_gene: TRBV27
abundance: NA
d_gene: TRBD2

CDR3aa: CASSLGQGNTEAFF
CDR3nt: TGTGCCAGCAGCTTGGGACAGGGGAACACTGAAGCTTTCTTT
j_gene: TRBJ1-1
v_gene: TRBV7-9
abundance: NA
d_gene: TRBD1

CDR3aa: CASSLEVQETQYF
CDR3nt: TGTGCCAGCAGCTTAGAAGTGCAAGAGACCCAGTACTTC
j_gene: TRBJ2-5
v_gene: TRBV7-8
abundance: NA
d_gene: NA

CDR3aa: CASSFTPAGGMEAFF
CDR3nt: TGCGCCAGCAGCTTTACCCCGGCAGGGGGAATGGAAGCTTTCTTT
j_gene: TRBJ1-1
v_gene: TRBV5-1
abundance: NA
d_gene: TRBD1

CDR3aa: CAWSWGSGNTEAFF
CDR3nt: TGTGCCTGGAGTTGGGGTAGCGGGAACACTGAAGCTTTCTTT
j_gene: TRBJ1-1
v_gene: TRBV30
abundance: NA
d_gene: NA

CDR3aa: CASSLQGIPYEQYF
CDR3nt: TGTGCCAGCAGCTTACAGGGTATACCCTACGAGCAGTACTTC
j_gene: TRBJ2-7
v_gene: TRBV7-9
abundance: few
d_gene: NA

CDR3aa: CASSLASGANVLTF
CDR3nt: TGTGCCAGCAGCTTGGCCTCTGGGGCCAACGTCCTGACTTTC
j_gene: TRBJ2-6
v_gene: TRBV6-5
abundance: NA
d_gene: NA

CDR3aa: CASSQGAESYEQYF
CDR3nt: TGCGCCAGCAGCCAAGGTGCAGAATCCTACGAGCAGTACTTC
j_gene: TRBJ2-7
v_gene: TRBV4-3
abundance: NA
d_gene: NA

CDR3aa: CASSQDLMAPHYGYTF
CDR3nt: TGTGCCAGCAGCCAAGATCTCATGGCCCCTCACTATGGCTACACCTTC
j_gene: TRBJ1-2
v_gene: TRBV14
abundance: few
d_gene: NA

CDR3aa: CASSHPEFSGANVLTF
CDR3nt: TGTGCCAGCAGCCACCCGGAGTTCTCTGGGGCCAACGTCCTGACTTTC
j_gene: TRBJ2-6
v_gene: TRBV7-9
abundance: NA
d_gene: NA